Given below is one T cell receptor (beta chain) in context. The antigen remains unidentified. One junction end does not reproduce the germline sequence, and a read error may be involved. This entry is derived from a study of T cell responses to AZD1222 COVID-19 vaccine. Study-level results: Donors were largely white British and mainly female; clonal diversity was possibly underestimated. Seropositive status at baseline applied to only 5 to 7 AZD1222 recipients. Without day 14 samples, only post-peak T cell repertoires were studied.

Profiled with immunoSEQ multiplex PCR; TCRdb holds only in-frame clones, not every one. The data contain under 95,000 clones, 70% to 90% of them singletons. Second-dose timings of about 4 or about 12 weeks were pooled. This CDR3 has 14 amino acids. Germline CDR1 and CDR2: MNHEY and SMNVEV (reference sequence). Sequencing used peripheral blood, obtained 28 days after the second AZD1222 dose. V gene TRBV27 combines with J gene TRBJ2-2, with D perhaps matching TRBD2 (5 bases). The TCR was taken from an adult who received the AZD1222 COVID-19 vaccine. This CDR3 reads CASGLRESPGELFF. The CDR3 bases are TGTGCCAGCGGTTTGAGGGAAAGCCCCGGGGAGCTGTTTTTT.